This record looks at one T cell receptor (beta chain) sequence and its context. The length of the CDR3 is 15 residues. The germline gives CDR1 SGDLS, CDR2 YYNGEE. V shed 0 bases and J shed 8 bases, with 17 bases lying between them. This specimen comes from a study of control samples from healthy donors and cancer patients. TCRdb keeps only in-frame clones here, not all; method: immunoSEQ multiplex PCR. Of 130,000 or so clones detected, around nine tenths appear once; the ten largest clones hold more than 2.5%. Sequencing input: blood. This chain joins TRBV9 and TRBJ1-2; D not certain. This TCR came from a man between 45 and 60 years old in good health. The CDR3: CASSVEERGVGGYTF. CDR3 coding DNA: TGTGCCAGCAGCGTAGAGGAACGTGGAGTCGGGGGCTACACCTTC. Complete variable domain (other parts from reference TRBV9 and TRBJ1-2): DSGVTQTPKHLITATGQRVTLRCSPRSGDLSVYWYQQSLDQGLQFLIQYYNGEERAKGNILERFSAQQFPDLHSELNLSSLELGDSALYFCASSVEERGVGGYTFGSGTRLTVV.